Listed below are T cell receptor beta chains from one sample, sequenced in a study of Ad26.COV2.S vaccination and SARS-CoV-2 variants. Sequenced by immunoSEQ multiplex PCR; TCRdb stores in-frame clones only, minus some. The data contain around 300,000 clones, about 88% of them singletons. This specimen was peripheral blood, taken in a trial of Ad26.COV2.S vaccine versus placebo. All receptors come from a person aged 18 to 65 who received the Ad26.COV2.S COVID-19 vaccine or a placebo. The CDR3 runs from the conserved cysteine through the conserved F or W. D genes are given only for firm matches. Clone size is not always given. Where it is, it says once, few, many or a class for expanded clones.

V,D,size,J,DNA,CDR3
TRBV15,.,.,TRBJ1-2,TGTGCCACCAGCAGGCCGGAGGACGGGATCTATGGCTACACCTTC,CATSRPEDGIYGYTF
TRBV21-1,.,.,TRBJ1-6,TGTGCCAGCAGCAAAGGCCACAGGGATAATTCACCCCTCCACTTT,CASSKGHRDNSPLHF
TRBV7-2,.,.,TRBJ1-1,TGTGCCAGCAGCTTAAGTAGGGGGGGGAACACTGAAGCTTTCTTT,CASSLSRGGNTEAFF
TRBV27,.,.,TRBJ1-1,TGTGCCAGCAGTTTGTCCCCCCTATCGAACACTGAAGCTTTCTTT,CASSLSPLSNTEAFF
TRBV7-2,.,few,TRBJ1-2,TGTGCCAGCAGCTCGTCAGGGAACTATGGCTACACCTTC,CASSSSGNYGYTF
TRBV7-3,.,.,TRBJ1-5,TGTGCCAGCAGCTCCGGAGGGTATAGCAATCAGCCCCAGCATTTT,CASSSGGYSNQPQHF
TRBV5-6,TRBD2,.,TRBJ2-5,TGTGCCAGCAGCTTGTTAGTAGCGGGGGGCTACCAAGAGACCCAGTACTTC,CASSLLVAGGYQETQYF
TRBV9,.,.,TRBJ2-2,TGTGCCAGCAGCGTGCTAACCGCCGGCCGCGCGAACACCGGGGAGCTGTTTTTT,CASSVLTAGRANTGELFF
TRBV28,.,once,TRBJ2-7,TGTGCCAGCAGTTTGGCAGGGGTCTACTACGAGCAGTACTTC,CASSLAGVYYEQYF
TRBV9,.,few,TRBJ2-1,TGTGCCAGCAGCGACCGAGGACTTACTTACAATGAGCAGTTCTTC,CASSDRGLTYNEQFF
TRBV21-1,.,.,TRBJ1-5,TGTGCCAGCAGCGATTGGACTGGGGGTAGCAATCAGCCCCAGCATTTT,CASSDWTGGSNQPQHF
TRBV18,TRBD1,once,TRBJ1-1,TGTGCCAGCTCACCACCGGGCTCAGGGGGGACGAACACTGAAGCTTTCTTT,CASSPPGSGGTNTEAFF
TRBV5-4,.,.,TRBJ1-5,TGTGCCAGCAGCTTAAACAGCGATAGCAATCAGCCCCAGCATTTT,CASSLNSDSNQPQHF
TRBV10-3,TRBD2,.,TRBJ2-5,TGTGCCATCAGTGACCCCCGACTAGCTGAGACCCAGTACTTC,CAISDPRLAETQYF
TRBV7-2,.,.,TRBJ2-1,TGTGCCAGCAGCTTAGATTTCCGCCCAAATGAGCAGTTCTTC,CASSLDFRPNEQFF
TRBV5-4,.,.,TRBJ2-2,TGTGCCAGCAGCTTGGGGCTAACGAACACCGGGGAGCTGTTTTTT,CASSLGLTNTGELFF
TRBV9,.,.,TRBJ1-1,TGTGCCAGCAGCGTAGTTTTGGAGACTGAAGCTTTCTTT,CASSVVLETEAFF
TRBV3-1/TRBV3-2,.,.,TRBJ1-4,TGTGCCAGCAGCCCCTCCCGGACAAGAATACCAAAACTGTTTTTT,CASSPSRTRIPKLFF
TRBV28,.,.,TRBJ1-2,TGTGCCAGCATCCCTCCCAACGAGGGTGGCTACACCTTC,CASIPPNEGGYTF
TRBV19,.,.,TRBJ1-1,TGTGCCAGTAGTGAACGGGACGACCGAACTGAAGCTTTCTTT,CASSERDDRTEAFF
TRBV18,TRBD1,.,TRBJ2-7,TGTGCCAGCTCACCCCTGGACAGGGGGCGCGAGCAGTACTTC,CASSPLDRGREQYF
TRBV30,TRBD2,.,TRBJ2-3,TGTGCCTGGGCCGGACTAGCGGTTAGCACAGATACGCAGTATTTT,CAWAGLAVSTDTQYF
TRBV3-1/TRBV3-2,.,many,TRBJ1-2,TGTGCCAGCCGAAATTCGGGCAGAAGCTATGGCTACACCTTC,CASRNSGRSYGYTF
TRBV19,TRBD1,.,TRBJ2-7,TGTGCCAGTAGTACGACCGGGACAGGGGGAATAGGGCAGTACTTC,CASSTTGTGGIGQYF
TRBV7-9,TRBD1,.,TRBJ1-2,TGTGCCAGCAGCTTAGCTCTGACAGGGCAGTATGGCTACACCTTC,CASSLALTGQYGYTF
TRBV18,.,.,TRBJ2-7,TGTGCCAGCTCACCACAGGGGACGTCCTACGAGCAGTACTTC,CASSPQGTSYEQYF
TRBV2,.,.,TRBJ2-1,TGTGCCAGCACGGAGGACAATGAGCAGTTCTTC,CASTEDNEQFF
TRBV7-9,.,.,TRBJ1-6,TGTGCCAGCAGCTTAGTGAGGGTCTTGGATTCACCCCTCCACTTT,CASSLVRVLDSPLHF
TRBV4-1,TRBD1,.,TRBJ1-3,TGCGCCAGCAGCCAAGAGTCAGGACAGGGGATCCGAAACACCATATATTTT,CASSQESGQGIRNTIYF
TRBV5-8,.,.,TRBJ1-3,TGTGCCAGCAGCTCACCGGGACTCAAGACAAGCTCTGGAAACACCATATATTTT,CASSSPGLKTSSGNTIYF
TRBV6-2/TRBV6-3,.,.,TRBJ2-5,TGTGCCAGCAGTTACGCACAAGAGACCCAGTACTTC,CASSYAQETQYF
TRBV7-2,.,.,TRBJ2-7,TGTGCCAGCAGCCTAACAGGGTACGAGCAGTACTTC,CASSLTGYEQYF
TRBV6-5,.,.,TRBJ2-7,TGTGCCAGCAGTTACTCGGGATTAGAGCAGTACTTC,CASSYSGLEQYF
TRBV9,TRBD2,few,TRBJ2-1,TGTGCCAGCAGCGCGGGACTAGCCCCTTACAATGAGCAGTTCTTC,CASSAGLAPYNEQFF
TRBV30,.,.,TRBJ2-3,TGTGCCTGGATCCGGGTCATGGGAGATACGCAGTATTTT,CAWIRVMGDTQYF
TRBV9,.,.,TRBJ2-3,TGTGCCAGCAGCGACCAACAGGGTAGCACAGATACGCAGTATTTT,CASSDQQGSTDTQYF
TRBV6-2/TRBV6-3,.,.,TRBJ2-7,TGTGCCAGCAGTTACGACAGTTCCTACGAGCAGTACTTC,CASSYDSSYEQYF
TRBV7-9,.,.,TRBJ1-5,TGTGCCAGCAGCCACCGGGGGGGCTCGGGGCCCCAGCATTTT,CASSHRGGSGPQHF
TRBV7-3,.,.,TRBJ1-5,TGTGCCAGCAGCAGGGATAGCAATCAGCCCCAGCATTTT,CASSRDSNQPQHF
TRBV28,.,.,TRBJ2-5,TGTGCCAGCAGTCTCCAAGGGTCGGGGGAGACCCAGTACTTC,CASSLQGSGETQYF
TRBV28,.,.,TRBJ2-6,TGTGCCAGCAGTTCCTTCTGGGGAGGCTCTGGGGCCAACGTCCTGACTTTC,CASSSFWGGSGANVLTF
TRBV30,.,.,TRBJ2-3,TGTGCCTGGAACTCAGGGGTTGGCACAGATACGCAGTATTTT,CAWNSGVGTDTQYF
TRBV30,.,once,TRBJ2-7,TGTGCCTGGAGTGGTAGGGCAAGCTACTCCTACGAGCAGTACTTC,CAWSGRASYSYEQYF
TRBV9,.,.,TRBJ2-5,TGTGCCAGCAGCGTAGATGGGGGGCGGGAGACCCAGTACTTC,CASSVDGGRETQYF
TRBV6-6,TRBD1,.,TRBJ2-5,TGTGCCAGCAGTCATGGACAGGGGGCGCGAGAGACCCAGTACTTC,CASSHGQGARETQYF
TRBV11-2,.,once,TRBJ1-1,TGTGCCAGCAGCTTAGTCTTTGGACAGTTGAACACTGAAGCTTTCTTT,CASSLVFGQLNTEAFF